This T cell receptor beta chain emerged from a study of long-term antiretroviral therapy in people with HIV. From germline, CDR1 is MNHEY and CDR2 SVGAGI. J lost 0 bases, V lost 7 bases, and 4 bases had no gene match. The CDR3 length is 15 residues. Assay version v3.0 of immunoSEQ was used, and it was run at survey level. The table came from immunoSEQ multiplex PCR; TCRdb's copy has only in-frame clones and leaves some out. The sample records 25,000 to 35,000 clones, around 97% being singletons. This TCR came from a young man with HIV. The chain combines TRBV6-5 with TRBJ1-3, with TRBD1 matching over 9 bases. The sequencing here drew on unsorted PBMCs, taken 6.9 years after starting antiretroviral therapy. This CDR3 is CASKGQGVSGNTIYF. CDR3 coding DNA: TGTGCCAGCAAGGGACAGGGCGTCTCTGGAAACACCATATATTTT.